The sequence of this T cell receptor (beta chain) was determined in a study of CD8+ T cells in alopecia areata. Study-wide points: Clonality exceeded that of normal scalp in lesional scalp, most notably in alopecia totalis/universalis. There was only one nonresponder, so it was unclear how baseline CD8+ expansion relates to response. Scalp clonality and expanded CD8+ clones among the top 100 showed significant decreases with tofacitinib.

As concerns this clone: As yet, its antigen is unknown.

Treatment described: oral pan-JAK inhibitor, 5-10 mg twice daily. From germline, CDR1 is MNHEY and CDR2 SVGAGI. Trimming removed 7 bases at V and 2 bases at J, with 13 bases between. CDR3 size: 14 residues. Sequencing used cDNA as its template, made by extracting RNA and reverse transcribing it. Method: immunoSEQ multiplex PCR; TCRdb's copy keeps in-frame clones and lacks some. The sample lists 150,000 to 200,000 clones; approximately 52% were seen once. The V and J genes are TRBV6-5 and TRBJ2-3, with D possibly being TRBD2 (5 bases). The clonotype was recovered from a human donor with alopecia areata. Sample: CD4+ T cells sorted from blood, taken between weeks 55 and 70, from a patient treated with tofacitinib. The CDR3 loop reads CASNFRGFTDTQYF. The CDR3 DNA is TGTGCCAGCAACTTTCGGGGATTCACAGATACGCAGTATTTT.